This TCR beta chain originates from a study of blood T cell repertoires in COVID-19. Overall study context: The origin of the acute and convalescent COVID-19 samples was the United States, Italy and Spain.

Residents of under 25 US areas, aged about 18 to 89 years, made up the participants. Cohorts were determined from participant-reported clinical history. Authors' processing steps: Amplification with reference gene primers provided the estimates of nucleated cell counts. Assay: immunoSEQ multiplex PCR; the TCRdb copy retains only in-frame clones and omits some. The V and J calls and clone size come from that table; D and trimming were worked out from the DNA. The data show 400,000 or so clones, 88% seen once. The clonotype was recovered from a woman aged 35 to 49 with acute COVID-19. Sequences were obtained from PBMCs or T cells enriched from blood (not recorded which).

CDR3 DNA: TGCGCCAGCGAAACTAGCACAGTCACAGATACGCAGTATTTT. It yields the protein CASETSTVTDTQYF. V and J are TRBV10-1 and TRBJ2-3, with D tentatively TRBD2 (6 bases). CDR1 is WNHNN, CDR2 SYGVQD, per germline (reference sequence). V lost 8 bases to trimming and J lost 2 bases, with 14 bases between them. CDR3 length: 14 amino acids.